The present entry profiles one T cell receptor (beta chain) with its context. The antigen is unknown. The split of CD4+ cells yielded CD45RA+ naive and CD45RA-negative memory subsets. Sequencing used immunoSEQ multiplex PCR; TCRdb keeps in-frame clones, though not all of them. This table holds a few million clones, 93% found once. The data originate from a study of shared clonotypes between healthy human individuals. Points from the study as a whole: The donor pool, a small one, limited the genetic and exposure-history diversity represented. Estimated clonotype richness was generally higher in naive than memory subsets.

Germline V gives CDR1 SGHAT, CDR2 FQNNGV. V dropped 6 bases and J dropped 2; count of bases not matched to a gene: 5. This CDR3 comprises 15 residues. The chain combines TRBV11-2 with TRBJ2-2, with TRBD2 identical over 8 bases. The clonotype was recovered from a man aged 18 to 29 in good health. Some clones in this sample may be carry-over from other donors' samples. Source material: naive CD4+ T cells from PBMCs. Subset described: CD45RA+ positively selected. In DNA, the CDR3 is TGTGCCAGCAGACCTTTAGCGGGAAACACCGGGGAGCTGTTTTTT. This sequence encodes CASRPLAGNTGELFF.